This passage covers 20 T cell receptor beta chains from one sample sequenced in a study of metastatic and nonmetastatic thyroid tumors. MiXCR reprocessed the PCR reads for TCRdb. The sample consists of 25,000 to 30,000 clones, roughly 17% of them appearing once. Thyroid surgery was performed in patients who had received no treatment beforehand. Sequenced sample: blood. The receptors were sampled from a male donor with papillary thyroid cancer or a benign thyroid nodule (not recorded which). Some clones in this sample may be carry-over from other donors' samples.

This clone was recorded many times. Other nucleotide sequences in the sample specify the same CDR3. The DNA for the CDR3 is TGTGCCAGCAGTTTGGCCGGGGAGCTGTTTTTT. Its translation: CASSLAGELFF. V usage is TRBV28 and J usage is TRBJ2-2; no clear D gene. CDR3 length: 11 amino acids. V was cut by 3 bases and J by 6 bases, with 2 bases left in between. The germline V gene encodes CDR1 MDHEN and CDR2 SYDVKM.

CDR3 sequence: CASSLNSQSETIPHEQYF. The CDR3 nucleotides are TGTGCCAGCAGCTTAAATTCCCAGTCGGAGACAATTCCCCACGAGCAGTACTTC. The chain combines TRBV7-3 with TRBJ2-7; D unresolved. The CDR3 contains 18 residues. V lost 1 base and J 5 bases, leaving 24 bases between the germline ends. Germline CDR1 is SGHTA and CDR2 is FQGTGA.

This clone was recorded at least ten times. The chain recombines TRBV5-1 with TRBJ2-3, with 8 bases aligning to TRBD1. Germline CDR1 and CDR2: SGHRS and YFSETQ. The ends lost 7 bases at V and 4 bases at J; junction bases unmatched: 5. CDR3 length: 13 amino acids. CDR3 in DNA: TGCGCCAGCCGAAGGACAGGGCCAGATACGCAGTATTTT. Translation gives CASRRTGPDTQYF.

The chain employs TRBV6-2 or TRBV6-3 and TRBJ1-2; 8 bases fit TRBD1. In germline, CDR1 is MNHEY, CDR2 SVGEGT. CDR3 length equals 12 residues. Trimming removed 5 bases from V and 7 bases from J; junction bases left unmatched: 3. In DNA form, the CDR3 reads TGTGCCAGCAGTGGACAGGGAAGTGGCTACACCTTC. This gives the protein CASSGQGSGYTF.

This clone was recorded many times. CDR3 sequence reads: CASSSPSGRAGYEQYF. Written as DNA, the CDR3 is TGTGCCAGCAGCTCCCCTAGCGGGAGGGCAGGCTACGAGCAGTACTTC. The V call is TRBV5-4, the J call TRBJ2-7; 12 bases line up with TRBD2. Germline-derived CDR1 and CDR2 are SGHNT and YYREEE (reference sequence). There are 16 residues in the CDR3. J gave up 3 bases and V 3 bases, and 7 bases lay outside the gene matches.

The sample holds many counts of this clone. The V gene is TRBV5-1, the J gene TRBJ2-7, with D unclear. The CDR3 spans 14 residues. Germline CDR1 SGHRS, CDR2 YFSETQ. V was clipped by 4 bases and J by 6 bases, with 17 bases between them. The CDR3 loop is CASSPSGPPGEQYF. CDR3 sequence (DNA): TGCGCCAGCAGCCCCAGTGGGCCCCCGGGCGAGCAGTACTTC.

This clone was counted at least ten times. The chain is built from TRBV15 and TRBJ2-4, with 9 bases that match TRBD2. The CDR3 contains 18 residues. CDR1 is LNHNV and CDR2 is YYDKDF in the germline V gene (reference sequence). The J segment lost 0 bases and the V segment lost 1 base, leaving 7 bases of the junction unmatched. This CDR3 is CATSRGRTSGLAKNIQYF. In nucleotides, the CDR3 is TGTGCCACCAGCAGAGGTCGCACTAGCGGGCTAGCCAAAAACATTCAGTACTTC.

This clone showed up many times. This chain uses TRBV5-1 with TRBJ2-2; 10 nucleotides align to TRBD2. The CDR3 length is 17 residues. Germline V lookup: CDR1 SGHRS, CDR2 YFSETQ. V was pared by 3 bases and J by 4 bases, with 9 bases of the junction left unmatched. DNA for the CDR3: TGCGCCAGCAGCTGGACTAGCGGTGGGAGTACCACCGGGGAGCTGTTTTTT. It yields the protein CASSWTSGGSTTGELFF.

This clone was counted at least ten times. This rearrangement joins TRBV7-3 to TRBJ2-1; D unclear. The CDR3 spans 13 residues. Germline CDR1 reads SGHTA; CDR2 reads FQGTGA. The germline V and J ends were trimmed by 2 bases and 5 bases, with 7 bases remaining between them. The CDR3 sequence: CASSLDPHNEQFF. The DNA for the CDR3 is TGTGCCAGCAGCTTAGACCCTCACAATGAGCAGTTCTTC.

Remarks on this clone: Relative to the germline gene, one junction end is altered; a read error may explain this. This rearrangement joins TRBV11-2 to TRBJ2-7, with a weak D call TRBD2 (7 bases). Looked up from germline, CDR1 is SGHAT and CDR2 is FQNNGV. The CDR3 contains 15 residues. CDR3 amino acids: CASSLGGGKFYERYF. In DNA, the CDR3 is TGTGCCAGCAGCTTAGGGGGGGGCAAATTCTACGAGCGGTACTTC. The full variable domain, in which reference TRBV11-2 and TRBJ2-7 provide the parts outside the CDR3, is EAGVAQSPRYKIIEKRQSVAFWCNPISGHATLYWYQQILGQGPKLLIQFQNNGVVDDSQLPKDRFSAERLKGVDSTLKIQPAKLEDSAVYLCASSLGGGKFYERYFGPGTRLTVT.

The sample holds many counts of this clone. This chain connects TRBV30 to TRBJ2-1; no definite D call. Deletions cut 1 base from V and 0 bases from J, with 7 bases between. There are 14 residues in the CDR3. Germline CDR1 GTSNPN, CDR2 SVGIG (reference sequence). In DNA, the CDR3 is TGTGCCTGGAGTGAGGCTGACTCCTACAATGAGCAGTTCTTC. Residues: CAWSEADSYNEQFF.

This chain connects TRBV6-4 to TRBJ2-3; D might be TRBD2 (6 bases). V lost 7 bases to trimming and J lost 1 base, with 12 bases between them. The CDR3 length is 14 residues. Germline V gene lookup returns CDR1 MRHNA and CDR2 SNTAGT. Here the CDR3 reads CASIYSGGTDTQYF. DNA for the CDR3: TGTGCCAGCATTTACTCGGGAGGCACAGATACGCAGTATTTT.

This chain connects TRBV30 to TRBJ2-7; D call uncertain. CDR1 and CDR2 (germline): GTSNPN, SVGIG (reference sequence). V lost 6 bases and J 0 bases, leaving 6 bases between the germline ends. The CDR3 totals 11 residues. The CDR3 nucleotides are TGTGCCTGCAAGAGCTCCTACGAGCAGTACTTC. It is translated as CACKSSYEQYF.

The sample holds many counts of this clone. The rearrangement uses TRBV11-2 and TRBJ1-3; D call uncertain. This CDR3 has 14 amino acids. Germline values: CDR1 SGHAT, CDR2 FQNNGV. Trimming cost V 6 bases and J 0 bases, with 9 bases left between them. The CDR3 loop reads CASRDLHSGNTIYF. In nucleotides, the CDR3 is TGTGCCAGCAGGGACCTTCACTCTGGAAACACCATATATTTT.

Many counts were recorded for this clone. The CDR3 bases are TGTGCCAGTAGTCCCCGGACTAGCGGGAGTGGCAATGAGCAGTTCTTC. It yields the protein CASSPRTSGSGNEQFF. V gene TRBV19 combines with J gene TRBJ2-1, with TRBD2 matching over 13 bases. The CDR3 is 16 residues long. In germline, CDR1 is LNHDA, CDR2 SQIVND (reference sequence). V was pared by 5 bases and J by 6 bases, with 7 bases of the junction left unmatched.

In this sample, this clone turned up many times. As DNA, the CDR3 is TGTGCCAGCAGCTTGTCGGCAGCTATCTCCTACGAGCAGTACTTC. The encoded protein is CASSLSAAISYEQYF. This sequence joins TRBV5-5 and TRBJ2-7; D unclear. The CDR3 extends over 15 amino acids. The V and J ends lost 1 base and 0 bases respectively, with 11 bases between them. Germline assignment: CDR1 SGHKS and CDR2 YYEKEE (reference sequence).

In this sample, this clone turned up many times. This chain connects TRBV7-2 to TRBJ2-1, with D possibly matching TRBD2 (6 bases). The V end was cut by 1 base, the J end by 6 bases, with 13 bases between. This CDR3 spans 15 amino acids. The germline CDR1 and CDR2 sequences are SGHTA and FQGNSA. The CDR3 loop reads CASSLVSGRANEQFF. DNA of the CDR3: TGTGCCAGCAGCTTAGTTTCCGGGAGAGCCAATGAGCAGTTCTTC.

Of note for this clone: A much larger clone is a single base away; this may be a read error. The CDR3 nucleotides read TGTGCCAGCATCTTGGGTTTCGATCGCGAGCAGTTCTTC. Protein: CASILGFDREQFF. The chain links TRBV5-5 to TRBJ2-1; D remains ambiguous. The CDR3 loop spans 13 amino acids. Germline CDR1 is SGHKS and CDR2 is YYEKEE (reference sequence).

This clone has more than one count but fewer than ten. The chain links TRBV18 to TRBJ2-7; D is possibly TRBD1 or TRBD2 (5 bases each). V lost 6 bases, J lost 6 bases, and 12 bases lay in between. Germline V CDR1 and CDR2: KGHSH, LQKENI. The CDR3 covers 12 residues. CDR3 protein: CASSGDEAEQYF. The CDR3 DNA sequence: TGTGCCAGCTCGGGGGACGAGGCCGAGCAGTACTTC.

This clone came up many times. The chain carries TRBV3-1 and TRBJ1-5; the D gene is possibly TRBD1 (6 bases). Germline CDR1 and CDR2: LGHDT and YNNKEL (reference sequence). The CDR3 is 16 amino acids. Deletions cut 1 base from V and 4 bases from J, with 14 bases between. The DNA for the CDR3 is TGTGCCAGCAGCCAAGGGACAGTGGGAGGGAATCAGCCCCAGCATTTT. Translating it yields CASSQGTVGGNQPQHF.